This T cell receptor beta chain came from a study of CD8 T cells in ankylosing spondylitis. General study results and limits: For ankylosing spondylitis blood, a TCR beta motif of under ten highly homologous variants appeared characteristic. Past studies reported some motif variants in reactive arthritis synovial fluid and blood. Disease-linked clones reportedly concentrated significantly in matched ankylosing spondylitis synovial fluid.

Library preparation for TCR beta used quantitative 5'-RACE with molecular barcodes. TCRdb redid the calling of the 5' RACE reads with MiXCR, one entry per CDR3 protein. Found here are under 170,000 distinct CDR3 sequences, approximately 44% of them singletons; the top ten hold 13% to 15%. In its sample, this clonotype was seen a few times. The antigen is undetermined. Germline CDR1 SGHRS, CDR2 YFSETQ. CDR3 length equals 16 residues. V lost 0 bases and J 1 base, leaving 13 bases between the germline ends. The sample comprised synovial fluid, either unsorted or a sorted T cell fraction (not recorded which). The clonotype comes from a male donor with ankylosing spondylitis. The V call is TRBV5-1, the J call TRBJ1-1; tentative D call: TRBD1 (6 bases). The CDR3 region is CASSLVMGAENTEAFF. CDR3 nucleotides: TGCGCCAGCAGCTTGGTAATGGGGGCGGAGAACACTGAAGCTTTCTTT.